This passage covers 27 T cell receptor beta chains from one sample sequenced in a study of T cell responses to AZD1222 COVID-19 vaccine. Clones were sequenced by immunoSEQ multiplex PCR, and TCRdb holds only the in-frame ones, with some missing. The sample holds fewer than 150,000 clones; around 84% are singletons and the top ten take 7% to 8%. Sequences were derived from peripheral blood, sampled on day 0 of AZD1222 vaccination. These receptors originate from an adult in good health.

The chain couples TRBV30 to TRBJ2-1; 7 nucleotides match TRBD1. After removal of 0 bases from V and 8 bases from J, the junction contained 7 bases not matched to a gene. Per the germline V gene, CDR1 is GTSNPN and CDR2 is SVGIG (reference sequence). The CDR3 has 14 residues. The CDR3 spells CAWSVRAGGDEQFF. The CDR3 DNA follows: TGTGCCTGGAGTGTAAGGGCAGGGGGTGATGAGCAGTTCTTC.

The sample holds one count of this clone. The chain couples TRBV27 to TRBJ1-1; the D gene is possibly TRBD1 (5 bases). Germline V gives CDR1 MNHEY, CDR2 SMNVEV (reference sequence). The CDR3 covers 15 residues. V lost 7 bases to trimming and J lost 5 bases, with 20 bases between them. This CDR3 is CASIPLGEWGTEAFF. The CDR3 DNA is TGTGCCAGCATCCCTTTGGGGGAGTGGGGGACTGAAGCTTTCTTT.

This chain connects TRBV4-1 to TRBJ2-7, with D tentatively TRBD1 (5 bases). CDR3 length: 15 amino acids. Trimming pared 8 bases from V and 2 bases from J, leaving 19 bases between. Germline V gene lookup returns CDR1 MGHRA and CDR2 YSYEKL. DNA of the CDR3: TGCGCCAGCGCCACCCGACAGCTGCCGCCCTACGAGCAGTACTTC. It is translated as CASATRQLPPYEQYF.

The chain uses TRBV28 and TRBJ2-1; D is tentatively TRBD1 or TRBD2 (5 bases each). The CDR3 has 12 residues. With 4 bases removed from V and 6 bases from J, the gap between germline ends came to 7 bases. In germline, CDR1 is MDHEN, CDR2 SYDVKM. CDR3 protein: CASSSGPNEQFF. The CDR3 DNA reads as TGTGCCAGCAGTTCGGGGCCCAATGAGCAGTTCTTC.

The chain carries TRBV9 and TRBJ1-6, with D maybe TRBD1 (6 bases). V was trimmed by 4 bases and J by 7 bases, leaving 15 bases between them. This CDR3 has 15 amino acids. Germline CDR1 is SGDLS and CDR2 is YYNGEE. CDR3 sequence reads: CASSPDGQLNSPLHF. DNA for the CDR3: TGTGCCAGCAGCCCCGACGGACAGCTCAATTCACCCCTCCACTTT.

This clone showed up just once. The CDR3 region has the DNA TGTGCCACCAGCAGAGAAGAAGGGGCGTTTAACTATGGCTACACCTTC. Residues: CATSREEGAFNYGYTF. The rearrangement uses TRBV15 and TRBJ1-2; D possibly corresponds to TRBD1 (5 bases). This CDR3 is 16 amino acids long. The V end was cut by 0 bases, the J end by 1 base, with 12 bases between. The V gene's germline CDR1 is LNHNV and CDR2 YYDKDF (reference sequence).

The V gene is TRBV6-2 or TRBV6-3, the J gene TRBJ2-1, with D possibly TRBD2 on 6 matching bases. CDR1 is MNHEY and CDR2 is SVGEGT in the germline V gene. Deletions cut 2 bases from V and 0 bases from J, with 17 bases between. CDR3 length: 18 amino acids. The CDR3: CASSYPSTRLFSYNEQFF. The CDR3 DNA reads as TGTGCCAGCAGTTACCCCTCGACTAGACTCTTCTCCTACAATGAGCAGTTCTTC.

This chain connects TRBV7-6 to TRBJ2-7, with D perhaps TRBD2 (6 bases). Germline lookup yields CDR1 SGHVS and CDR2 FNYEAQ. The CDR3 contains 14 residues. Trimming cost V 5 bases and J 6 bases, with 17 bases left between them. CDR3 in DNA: TGTGCCAGCAGCATGGGGACTTCCCGGGGCGAGCAGTACTTC. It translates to CASSMGTSRGEQYF.

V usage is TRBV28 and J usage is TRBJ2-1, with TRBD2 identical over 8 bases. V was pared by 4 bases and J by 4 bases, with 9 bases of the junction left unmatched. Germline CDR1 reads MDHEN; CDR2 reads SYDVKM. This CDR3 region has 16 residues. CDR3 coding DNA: TGTGCCAGCAGTTCCCGTCGGGGGGGCTCATACAATGAGCAGTTCTTC. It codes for CASSSRRGGSYNEQFF.

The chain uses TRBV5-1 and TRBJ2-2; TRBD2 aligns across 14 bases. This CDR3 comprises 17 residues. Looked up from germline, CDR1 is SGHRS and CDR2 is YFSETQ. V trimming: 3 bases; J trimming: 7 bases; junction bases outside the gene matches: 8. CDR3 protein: CASSSATSGRAGGELFF. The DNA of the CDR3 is TGCGCCAGCAGCTCGGCGACTAGCGGGAGGGCCGGCGGGGAGCTGTTTTTT. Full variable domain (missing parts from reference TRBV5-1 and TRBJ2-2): KAGVTQTPRYLIKTRGQQVTLSCSPISGHRSVSWYQQTPGQGLQFLFEYFSETQRNKGNFPGRFSGRQFSNSRSEMNVSTLELGDSALYLCASSSATSGRAGGELFFGEGSRLTVL.

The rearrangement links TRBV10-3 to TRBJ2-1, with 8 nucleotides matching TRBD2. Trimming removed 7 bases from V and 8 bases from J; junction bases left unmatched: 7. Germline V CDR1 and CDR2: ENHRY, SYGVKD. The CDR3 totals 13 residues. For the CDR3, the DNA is TGTGCCATCATGCGCGGGGGGTCTTATGAGCAGTTCTTC. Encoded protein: CAIMRGGSYEQFF.

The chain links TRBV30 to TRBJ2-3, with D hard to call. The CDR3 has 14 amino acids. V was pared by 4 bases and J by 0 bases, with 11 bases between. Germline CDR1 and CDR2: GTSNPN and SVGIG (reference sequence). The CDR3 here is CAWTVYRSTDTQYF. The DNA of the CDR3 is TGTGCCTGGACTGTGTACCGTAGCACAGATACGCAGTATTTT.

This chain's CDR3 is CAWRGGADGYTF. In DNA, the CDR3 is TGTGCCTGGAGGGGGGGCGCCGATGGCTACACCTTC. The chain recombines TRBV30 with TRBJ1-2; a weak D match, TRBD1 (6 bases). Per germline, CDR1 GTSNPN and CDR2 SVGIG (reference sequence). CDR3 length: 12 amino acids. The germline V and J ends were trimmed by 3 bases and 6 bases, with 11 bases remaining between them.

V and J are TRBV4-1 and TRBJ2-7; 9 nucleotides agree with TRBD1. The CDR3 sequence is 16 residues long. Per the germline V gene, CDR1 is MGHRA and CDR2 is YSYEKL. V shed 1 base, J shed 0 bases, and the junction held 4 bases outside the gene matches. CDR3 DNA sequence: TGCGCCAGCAGCCAAGGGTCACAGGGGGCCTCCTACGAGCAGTACTTC. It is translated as CASSQGSQGASYEQYF.

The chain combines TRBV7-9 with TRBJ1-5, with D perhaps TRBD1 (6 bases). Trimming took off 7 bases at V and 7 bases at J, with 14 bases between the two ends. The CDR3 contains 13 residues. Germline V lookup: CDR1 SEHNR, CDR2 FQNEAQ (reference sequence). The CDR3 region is CASMGGAAQPQHF. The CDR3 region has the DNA TGTGCCAGCATGGGGGGGGCGGCCCAGCCCCAGCATTTT.

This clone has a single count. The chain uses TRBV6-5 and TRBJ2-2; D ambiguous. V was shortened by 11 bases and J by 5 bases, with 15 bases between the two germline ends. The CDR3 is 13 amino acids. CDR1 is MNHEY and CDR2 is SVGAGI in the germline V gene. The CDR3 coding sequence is TGTGCCGGTACAAGTCGCCGTACCGGGGAGCTGTTTTTT. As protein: CAGTSRRTGELFF.

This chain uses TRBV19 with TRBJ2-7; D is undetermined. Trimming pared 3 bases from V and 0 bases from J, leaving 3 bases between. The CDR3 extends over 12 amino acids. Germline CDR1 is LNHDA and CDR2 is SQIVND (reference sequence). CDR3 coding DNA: TGTGCCAGTAGTATCTCCTCCTACGAGCAGTACTTC. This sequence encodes CASSISSYEQYF.

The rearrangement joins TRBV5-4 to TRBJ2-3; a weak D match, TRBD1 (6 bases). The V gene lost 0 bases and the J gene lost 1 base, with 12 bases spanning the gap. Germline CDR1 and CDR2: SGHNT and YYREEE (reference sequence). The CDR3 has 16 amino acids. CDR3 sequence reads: CASSLAWGQGTDTQYF. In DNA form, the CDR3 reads TGTGCCAGCAGCTTGGCGTGGGGGCAGGGCACAGATACGCAGTATTTT.

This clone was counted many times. The CDR3 DNA reads as TGTGCCAGCAGCCAAGATCTCGGACTAGCGGGAGGGCCAGGGACAGATACGCAGTATTTT. Amino acid sequence: CASSQDLGLAGGPGTDTQYF. The V call is TRBV3-1 (or the pseudogene TRBV3-2), the J call TRBJ2-3; 15 bases agree with TRBD2. V was clipped by 0 bases and J by 3 bases; unmatched bases: 10. Germline V gene lookup returns CDR1 LGHDT and CDR2 YNNKEL (reference sequence). This CDR3 spans 20 amino acids.

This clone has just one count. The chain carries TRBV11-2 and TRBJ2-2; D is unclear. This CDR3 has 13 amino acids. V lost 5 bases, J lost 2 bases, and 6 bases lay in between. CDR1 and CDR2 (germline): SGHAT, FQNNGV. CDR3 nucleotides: TGTGCCAGCAGCCTCATAAACACCGGGGAGCTGTTTTTT. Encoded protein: CASSLINTGELFF.

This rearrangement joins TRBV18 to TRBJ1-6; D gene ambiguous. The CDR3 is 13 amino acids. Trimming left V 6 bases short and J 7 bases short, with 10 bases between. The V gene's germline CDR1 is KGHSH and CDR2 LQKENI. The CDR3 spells CASSRGNNSPLHF. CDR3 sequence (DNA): TGTGCCAGCTCCCGCGGGAACAATTCACCCCTCCACTTT.

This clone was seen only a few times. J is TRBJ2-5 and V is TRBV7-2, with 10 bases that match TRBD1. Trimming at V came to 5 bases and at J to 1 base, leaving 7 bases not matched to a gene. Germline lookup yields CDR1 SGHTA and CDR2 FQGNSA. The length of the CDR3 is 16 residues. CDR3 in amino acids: CASSSIDRGRQETQYF. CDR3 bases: TGTGCCAGCAGCAGTATAGACAGGGGGCGCCAAGAGACCCAGTACTTC.

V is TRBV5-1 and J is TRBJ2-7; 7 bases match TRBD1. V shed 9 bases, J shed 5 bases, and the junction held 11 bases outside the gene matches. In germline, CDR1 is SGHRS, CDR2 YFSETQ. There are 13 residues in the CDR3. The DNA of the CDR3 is TGCGCCACCTCGGGACAGCCACCGAACGAGCAGTACTTC. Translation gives CATSGQPPNEQYF. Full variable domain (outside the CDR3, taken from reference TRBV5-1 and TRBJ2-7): KAGVTQTPRYLIKTRGQQVTLSCSPISGHRSVSWYQQTPGQGLQFLFEYFSETQRNKGNFPGRFSGRQFSNSRSEMNVSTLELGDSALYLCATSGQPPNEQYFGPGTRLTVT.

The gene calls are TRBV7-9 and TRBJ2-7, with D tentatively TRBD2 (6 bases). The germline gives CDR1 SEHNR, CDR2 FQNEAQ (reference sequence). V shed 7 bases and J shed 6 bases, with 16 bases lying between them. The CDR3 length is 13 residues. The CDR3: CASNGGGLSEQYF. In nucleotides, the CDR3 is TGTGCCAGCAACGGAGGAGGGTTAAGCGAGCAGTACTTC. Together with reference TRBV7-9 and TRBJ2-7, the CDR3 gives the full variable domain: DTGVSQNPRHKITKRGQNVTFRCDPISEHNRLYWYRQTLGQGPEFLTYFQNEAQLEKSRLLSDRFSAERPKGSFSTLEIQRTEQGDSAMYLCASNGGGLSEQYFGPGTRLTVT.

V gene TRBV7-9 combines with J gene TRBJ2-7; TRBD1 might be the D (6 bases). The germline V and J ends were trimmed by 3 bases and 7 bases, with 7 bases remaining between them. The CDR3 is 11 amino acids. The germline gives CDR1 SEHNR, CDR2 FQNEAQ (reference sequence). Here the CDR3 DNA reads TGTGCCAGCAGCTTTCAGGGGGAGCAGTACTTC. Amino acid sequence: CASSFQGEQYF.

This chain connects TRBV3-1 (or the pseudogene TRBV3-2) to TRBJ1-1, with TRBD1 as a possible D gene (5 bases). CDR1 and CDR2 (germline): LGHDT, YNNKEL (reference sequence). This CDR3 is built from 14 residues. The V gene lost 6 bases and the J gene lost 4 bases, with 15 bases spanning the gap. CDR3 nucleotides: TGTGCCAGCAGACCCACCCCGGGGGGCACTGAAGCTTTCTTT. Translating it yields CASRPTPGGTEAFF.

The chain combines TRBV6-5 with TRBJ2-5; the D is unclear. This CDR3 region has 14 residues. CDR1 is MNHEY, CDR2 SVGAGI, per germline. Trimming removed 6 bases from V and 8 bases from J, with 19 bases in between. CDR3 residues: CASSTRSPPGTQYF. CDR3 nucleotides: TGTGCCAGCAGCACCCGTTCTCCGCCAGGCACCCAGTACTTC.